This TCR beta chain originates from a study of yellow fever vaccine responses in identical twins (dated by TCRdb to the late 2010s). A note on the overall study: In identical twins, the study followed T cell clones that responded to the vaccine with precision.

The library was produced with RT-PCR. The sequencer was an Illumina HiSeq 2500. In TCRdb, the public reads were trimmed at Q25 with fastp and aligned with MiXCR, with productive beta chains retained. Rows with one shared CDR3 protein collapse into an entry with the most common genes and DNA. In this sample the table shows around 2,500 distinct CDR3 sequences, 70% to 85% of which occur a single time. Over 9% of the sample is held by the ten biggest clonotypes. Trimmed from V: 2 bases; trimmed from J: 3 bases; junction bases lacking a gene match: 6. Taken from the germline V gene, the CDR1 and CDR2 loops are SNHLY and FYNNEI. From its cysteine to its phenylalanine, the CDR3 spans 15 amino acids. Only the CDR3 region is kept as DNA, spanning 45 bases read in frame from base 1. As regards this clonotype: It lacks a known antigen. Base quality data are lacking; no much larger clone is found one base away.

The study at large found these results: According to the authors, in identical twins the way T cells responded to vaccination appeared partly convergent and partly personalized.

The sequence derives from a female donor who received the yellow fever vaccine. Source: T cells from blood (PBMCs), unsorted or a sorted subset (not recorded which), taken before or after yellow fever vaccination (not recorded which). The V and J segments used are TRBV2 and TRBJ1-2; TRBD1 agrees with 7 junctional bases. The CDR3 sequence is CASSETYTGDYGYTF. DNA sequence: TGTGCCAGCAGTGAAACATATACAGGGGACTATGGCTACACCTTC.